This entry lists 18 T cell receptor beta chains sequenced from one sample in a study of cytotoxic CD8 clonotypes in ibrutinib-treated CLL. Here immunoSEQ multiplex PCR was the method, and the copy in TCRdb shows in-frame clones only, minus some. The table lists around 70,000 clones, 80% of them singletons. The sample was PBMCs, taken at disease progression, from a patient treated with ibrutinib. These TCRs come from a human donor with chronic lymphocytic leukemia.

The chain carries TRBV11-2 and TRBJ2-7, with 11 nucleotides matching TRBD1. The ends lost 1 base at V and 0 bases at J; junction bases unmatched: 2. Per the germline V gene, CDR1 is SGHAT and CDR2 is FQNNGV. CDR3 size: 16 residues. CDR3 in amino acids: CASSLGGTGGSYEQYF. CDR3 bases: TGTGCCAGCAGCTTAGGAGGGACAGGGGGCTCCTACGAGCAGTACTTC.

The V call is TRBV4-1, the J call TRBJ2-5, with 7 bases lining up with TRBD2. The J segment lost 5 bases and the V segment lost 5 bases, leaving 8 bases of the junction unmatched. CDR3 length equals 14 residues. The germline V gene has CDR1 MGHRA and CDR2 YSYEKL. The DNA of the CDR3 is TGCGCCAGCAGCACTCGCGGGGGTTCGGAGACCCAGTACTTC. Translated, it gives CASSTRGGSETQYF.

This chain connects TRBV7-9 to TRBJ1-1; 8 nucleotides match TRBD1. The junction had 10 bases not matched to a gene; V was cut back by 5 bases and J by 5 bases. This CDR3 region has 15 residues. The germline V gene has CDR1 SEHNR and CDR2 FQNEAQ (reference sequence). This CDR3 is CASSPSRTGRTEAFF. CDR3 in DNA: TGTGCCAGCAGCCCTTCACGGACAGGGAGGACTGAAGCTTTCTTT.

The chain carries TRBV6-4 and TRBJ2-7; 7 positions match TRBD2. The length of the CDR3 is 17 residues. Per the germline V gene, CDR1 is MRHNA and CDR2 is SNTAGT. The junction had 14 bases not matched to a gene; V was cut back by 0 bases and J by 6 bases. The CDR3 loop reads CASSDSNGTKSVGEQYF. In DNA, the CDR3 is TGTGCCAGCAGTGACTCCAACGGGACTAAGTCTGTAGGCGAGCAGTACTTC.

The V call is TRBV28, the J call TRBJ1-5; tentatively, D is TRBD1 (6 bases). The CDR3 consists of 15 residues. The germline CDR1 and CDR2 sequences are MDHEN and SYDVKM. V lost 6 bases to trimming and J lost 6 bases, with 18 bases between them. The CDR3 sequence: CASSIGGKRGQPQHF. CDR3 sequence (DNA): TGTGCCAGCAGCATAGGGGGGAAGCGGGGTCAGCCCCAGCATTTT.

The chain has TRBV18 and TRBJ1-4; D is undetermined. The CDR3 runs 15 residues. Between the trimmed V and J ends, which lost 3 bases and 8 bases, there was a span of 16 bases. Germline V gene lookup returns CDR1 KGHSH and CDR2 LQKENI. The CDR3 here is CASSPLSGEGEKLFF. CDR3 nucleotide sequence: TGTGCCAGCTCACCGTTATCGGGCGAAGGGGAAAAACTGTTTTTT.

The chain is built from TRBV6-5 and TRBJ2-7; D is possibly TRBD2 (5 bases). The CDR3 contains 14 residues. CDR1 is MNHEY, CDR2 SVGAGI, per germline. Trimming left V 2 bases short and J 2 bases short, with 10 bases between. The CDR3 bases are TGTGCCAGCAGTTACCGGTGGGGAGCCTACGAGCAGTACTTC. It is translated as CASSYRWGAYEQYF.

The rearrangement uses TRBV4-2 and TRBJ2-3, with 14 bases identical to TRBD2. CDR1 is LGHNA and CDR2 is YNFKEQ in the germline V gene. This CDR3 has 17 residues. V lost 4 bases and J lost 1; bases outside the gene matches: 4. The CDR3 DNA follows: TGTGCCAGCAGCCCGACTAGCGGGGGGGGCCGCACAGATACGCAGTATTTT. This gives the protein CASSPTSGGGRTDTQYF.

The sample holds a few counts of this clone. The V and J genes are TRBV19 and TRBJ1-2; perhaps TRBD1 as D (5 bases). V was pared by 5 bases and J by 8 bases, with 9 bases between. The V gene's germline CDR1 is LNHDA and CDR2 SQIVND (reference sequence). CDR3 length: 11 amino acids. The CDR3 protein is CASSEQAGYTF. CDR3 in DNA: TGTGCCAGTAGTGAACAGGCGGGCTACACCTTC.

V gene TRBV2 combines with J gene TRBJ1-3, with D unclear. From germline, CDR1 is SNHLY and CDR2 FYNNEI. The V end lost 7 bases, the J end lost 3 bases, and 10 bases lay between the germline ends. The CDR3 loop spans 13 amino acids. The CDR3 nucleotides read TGTGCCAGCAACTTACTTGGTGGAAACACCATATATTTT. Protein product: CASNLLGGNTIYF. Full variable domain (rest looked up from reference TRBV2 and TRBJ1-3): EPEVTQTPSHQVTQMGQEVILRCVPISNHLYFYWYRQILGQKVEFLVSFYNNEISEKSEIFDDQFSVERPDGSNFTLKIRSTKLEDSAMYFCASNLLGGNTIYFGEGSWLTVV.

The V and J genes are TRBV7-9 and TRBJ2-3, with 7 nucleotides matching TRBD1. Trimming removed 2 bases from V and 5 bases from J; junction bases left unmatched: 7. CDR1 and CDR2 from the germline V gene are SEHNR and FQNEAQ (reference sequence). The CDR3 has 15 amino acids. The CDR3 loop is CASSLSQGVIDTQYF. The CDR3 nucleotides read TGTGCCAGCAGCTTAAGTCAGGGGGTCATAGATACGCAGTATTTT.

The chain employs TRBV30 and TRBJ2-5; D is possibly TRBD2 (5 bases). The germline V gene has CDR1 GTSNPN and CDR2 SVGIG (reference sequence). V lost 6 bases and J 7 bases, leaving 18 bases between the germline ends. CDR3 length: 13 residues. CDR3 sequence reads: CACDQLGRGTQYF. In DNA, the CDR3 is TGTGCCTGTGACCAACTCGGTCGGGGGACCCAGTACTTC.

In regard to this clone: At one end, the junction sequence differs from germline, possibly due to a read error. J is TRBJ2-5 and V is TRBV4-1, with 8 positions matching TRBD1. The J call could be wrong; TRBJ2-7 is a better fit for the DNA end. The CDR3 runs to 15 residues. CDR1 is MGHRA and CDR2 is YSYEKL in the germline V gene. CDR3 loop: CASRQGQGQTYEQYF. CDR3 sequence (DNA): TGCGCCAGCAGGCAAGGACAGGGCCAGACCTACGAGCAGTACTTC.

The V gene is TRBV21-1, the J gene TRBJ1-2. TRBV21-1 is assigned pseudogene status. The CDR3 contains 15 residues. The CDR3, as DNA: TGTGCCAGCAGCAAAGATGGACCTTCTATCCATGGCTACACCTTC. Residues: CASSKDGPSIHGYTF.

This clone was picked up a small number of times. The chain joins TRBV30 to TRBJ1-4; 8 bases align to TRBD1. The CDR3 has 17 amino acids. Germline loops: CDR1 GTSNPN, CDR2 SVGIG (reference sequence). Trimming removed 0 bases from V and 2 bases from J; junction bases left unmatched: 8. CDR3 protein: CAWSVPQGAVTNEKLFF. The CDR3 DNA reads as TGTGCCTGGAGTGTACCGCAGGGGGCAGTTACTAATGAAAAACTGTTTTTT.

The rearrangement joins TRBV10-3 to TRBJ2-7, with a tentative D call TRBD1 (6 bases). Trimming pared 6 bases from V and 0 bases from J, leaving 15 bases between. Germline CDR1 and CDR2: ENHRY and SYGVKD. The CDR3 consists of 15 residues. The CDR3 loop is CAIRIPGHSSYEQYF. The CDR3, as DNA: TGTGCCATCAGGATTCCGGGACACTCCTCCTACGAGCAGTACTTC.

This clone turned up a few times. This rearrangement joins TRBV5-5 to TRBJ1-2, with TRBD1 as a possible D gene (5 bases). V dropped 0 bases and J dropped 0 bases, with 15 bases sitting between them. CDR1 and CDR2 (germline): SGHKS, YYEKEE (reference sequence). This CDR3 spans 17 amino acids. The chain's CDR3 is CASSLDVWGTTNYGYTF. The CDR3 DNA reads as TGTGCCAGCAGCTTGGATGTTTGGGGGACTACTAACTATGGCTACACCTTC. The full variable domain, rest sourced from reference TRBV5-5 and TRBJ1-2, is DAGVTQSPTHLIKTRGQQVTLRCSPISGHKSVSWYQQVLGQGPQFIFQYYEKEERGRGNFPDRFSARQFPNYSSELNVNALLLGDSALYLCASSLDVWGTTNYGYTFGSGTRLTVV.

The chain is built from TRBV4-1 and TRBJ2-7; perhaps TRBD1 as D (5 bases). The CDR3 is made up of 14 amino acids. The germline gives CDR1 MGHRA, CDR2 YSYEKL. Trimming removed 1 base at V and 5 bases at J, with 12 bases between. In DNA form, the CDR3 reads TGCGCCAGCAGCCAAGTATTTCAGACAGACGAGCAGTACTTC. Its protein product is CASSQVFQTDEQYF.